A selection of T cell receptor beta chains follows, all from one sample in a study of T cells in Graves' hyperthyroidism and ophthalmopathy. TCRdb processed the multiplex PCR reads anew with MiXCR; each CDR3 protein has one entry. The sample has around 700,000 distinct CDR3 sequences; 18% are singletons. The sample comprised blood. These receptors were obtained from a woman aged 45-59 years with Graves' hyperthyroidism that later progressed to Graves' ophthalmopathy. Each CDR3 is given without its conserved first and last residue.

V gene	CDR3 protein
TRBV6-5	ASSYSGQGGRALH
TRBV4-1	ASSQASGTAQETQY
TRBV27	ASSPDFHEQY
TRBV24-1	ATSDSRGTRTDTQY
TRBV20-1	SARGLSSLGTDTQY
TRBV12-3/TRBV12-4	ASSRREYNEQF
TRBV9	ASSVRQEVMNTEAF
TRBV18	ASSPWDHRDTEAF
TRBV3-1	ASSLPGGLGPDTQY
TRBV30	AVSEASGSTDTQY
TRBV7-3	ASSFSGQGGDEQF
TRBV7-9	ASSLPVRQGTTNEKLF
TRBV6-5	ASSYSEGRAVAF
TRBV5-1	ASSLEGALGAGNTIY
TRBV6-1	ASRLVPATEAF
TRBV30	AWSSLTDGQQY
TRBV6-1	ASIDRDSRGGYT
TRBV11-2	ASSFVAGGPYEQY
TRBV12-3/TRBV12-4	ASSSHRDTADYGYT
TRBV20-1	SATQGYEQY
TRBV20-1	SASRGIYGYT
TRBV7-2	ASSMTGGRTGAF
TRBV10-3	AIAGGLAGSVADTQY
TRBV6-1	ASSDAVHDIQY